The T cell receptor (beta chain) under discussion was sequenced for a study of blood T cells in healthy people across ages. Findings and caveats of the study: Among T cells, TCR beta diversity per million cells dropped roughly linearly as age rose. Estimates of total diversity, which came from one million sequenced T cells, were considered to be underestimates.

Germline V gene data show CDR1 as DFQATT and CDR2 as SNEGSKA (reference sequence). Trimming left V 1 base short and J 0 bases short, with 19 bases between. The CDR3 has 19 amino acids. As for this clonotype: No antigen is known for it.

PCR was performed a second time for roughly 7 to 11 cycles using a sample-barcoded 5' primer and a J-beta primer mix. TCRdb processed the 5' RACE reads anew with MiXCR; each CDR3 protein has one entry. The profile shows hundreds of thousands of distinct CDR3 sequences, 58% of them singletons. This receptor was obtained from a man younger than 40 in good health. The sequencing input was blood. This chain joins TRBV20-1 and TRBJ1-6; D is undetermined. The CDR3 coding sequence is TGCAGTGCTAGAGTACAGAAAAAACTCTTGAGCTCCTATAATTCACCCCTCCACTTT. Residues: CSARVQKKLLSSYNSPLHF.